This TCR beta chain was observed in a study of human T cells and chemical hapten exposure. About the study: The study lasted approximately 25 weeks, and patients were dosed weekly with diphenylcyclopropenone on the scalp throughout. DPC (0.01%) was patch tested on the upper back and read at 6 days.

Stated time point: patch test 2, 6 weeks after DPC sensitization. As to treatment: therapeutic diphenylcyclopropenone sensitization with weekly scalp DPC. The germline gives CDR1 LNHDA, CDR2 SQIVND (reference sequence). The CDR3 consists of 14 residues. Trimming removed 10 bases at V and 1 base at J, with 16 bases between. Overall study results and limits: It should be noted that donors had alopecia, so their immune response may differ from healthy people's.

In the original processing: The median was approximately 89,000 TCRs per sample, ranging 23,224 to 690,600. Each CDR3 protein is one row after TCRdb ran MiXCR on the RACE reads. The V and J calls were not made by the authors but by TCRdb's processing. The sample consists of approximately 87,000 distinct CDR3 sequences, 10% to 12% of them appearing once. This clonotype appeared a few times. As yet, its antigen is unknown. Sequencing was performed on whole blood, taken in connection with sensitization to the hapten diphenylcyclopropenone (DPC). The TCR originated in a woman aged 40 to 50 with alopecia areata. Some clones in this sample may be carry-over from other donors' samples. The gene calls are TRBV19 and TRBJ2-5, with a tentative D call TRBD2 (7 bases). As DNA, the CDR3 is TGTGCCACCTCTCGGGCGGGGGCCCAAGAGACCCAGTACTTC. It codes for CATSRAGAQETQYF.